These 5 T cell receptor beta chains came from one sample sequenced in a study of PD-1 blockade in classical Hodgkin lymphoma. Time point reported: cycle 4 day 1 (C4D1), after around six weeks of nivolumab. Exposure to brentuximab vedotin varied, and each patient had relapsed following autologous stem cell transplantation. Sequencing used immunoSEQ multiplex PCR; TCRdb keeps in-frame clones, though not all of them. Of around 57,000 clones detected, more than 75% appear once; the ten largest clones hold approximately 6.9%. Sequencing was performed on peripheral blood mononuclear cells (PBMCs), taken before the fourth cycle of nivolumab. The origin of the receptors is a human donor with classical Hodgkin lymphoma.

On this clone: The sample carries other DNA sequences with the same CDR3. The chain employs TRBV27 and TRBJ1-4; no clear D. Trimming took off 5 bases at V and 3 bases at J, with 10 bases between the two ends. The CDR3 contains 14 residues. Germline loops: CDR1 MNHEY, CDR2 SMNVEV (reference sequence). The CDR3 bases are TGTGCCAGCAGTGCACGGCGAGCTAATGAAAAACTGTTTTTT. Its translation: CASSARRANEKLFF.

The V and J genes are TRBV2 and TRBJ2-3, with unresolved D. This CDR3 region has 17 residues. Trimming pared 5 bases from V and 3 bases from J, leaving 21 bases between. Germline CDR1 is SNHLY and CDR2 is FYNNEI. The chain's CDR3 is CASSPRDMPSKTDTQYF. Here the CDR3 DNA reads TGTGCCAGCAGTCCCCGAGACATGCCCTCGAAAACAGATACGCAGTATTTT.

The V call is TRBV14, the J call TRBJ2-3, with 8 bases lining up with TRBD1. The V segment lost 4 bases and the J segment 0 bases; nucleotides outside the gene matches: 6. The CDR3 has 16 residues. Germline values: CDR1 SGHDN, CDR2 FVKESK. CDR3 sequence: CASSPWDRSSTDTQYF. The DNA of the CDR3 is TGTGCCAGCAGCCCGTGGGACAGGTCGAGCACAGATACGCAGTATTTT.

This clone appeared a single time. This chain links TRBV5-1 with TRBJ2-2, with a tentative D call TRBD2 (6 bases). The CDR3 is 16 residues long. The ends were cut back, 0 bases at V and 5 bases at J, with 14 bases in the middle. Germline V gene sequence: CDR1 SGHRS, CDR2 YFSETQ. The CDR3 DNA reads TGCGCCAGCAGCTTGGCCGGCGGGACGGGAACCGGGGAGCTGTTTTTT. Its protein product is CASSLAGGTGTGELFF.

The chain recombines TRBV29-1 with TRBJ2-1; D possibly corresponds to TRBD2 (6 bases). V was shortened by 7 bases and J by 0 bases, with 13 bases between the two germline ends. The germline V gene has CDR1 SQVTM and CDR2 ANQGSEA. There are 14 residues in the CDR3. The CDR3 sequence is CSGKGLRSYNEQFF. CDR3 DNA sequence: TGCAGCGGTAAGGGACTTCGCTCCTACAATGAGCAGTTCTTC.